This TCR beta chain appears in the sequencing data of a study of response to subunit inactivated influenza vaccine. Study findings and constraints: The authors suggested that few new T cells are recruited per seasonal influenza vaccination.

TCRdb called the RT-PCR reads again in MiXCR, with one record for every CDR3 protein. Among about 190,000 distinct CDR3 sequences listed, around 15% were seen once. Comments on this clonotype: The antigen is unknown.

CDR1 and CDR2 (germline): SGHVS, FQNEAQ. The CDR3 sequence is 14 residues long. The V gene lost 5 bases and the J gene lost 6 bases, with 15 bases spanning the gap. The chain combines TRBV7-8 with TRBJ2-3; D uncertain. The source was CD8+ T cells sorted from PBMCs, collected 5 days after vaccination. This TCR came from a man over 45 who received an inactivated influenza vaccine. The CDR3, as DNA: TGTGCCAGCAGCCCCGACGGTGATGGGGATACGCAGTATTTT. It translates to CASSPDGDGDTQYF.